This T cell receptor (beta chain) was documented in a study of blood T cells in healthy people across ages (dated by TCRdb to about 2015). Background for the entire study: In model experiments, roughly one uniquely barcoded TCR beta cDNA molecule per two T cells was captured by template switching. Using the same blood draw, the study looked at two additional independent replicas of 1 million unique cDNA reads for two donors, one aged 18 to 30 and the other aged 80 or older. To avoid experimental bias, donors of different ages were spread randomly across the sequencing lanes. Four age groups were formed from the donors: young (average approximately 15 years), middle-aged (approximately 42), aged (over 55) and long-lived (82). To track age-related changes in TCR beta repertoire diversity, the study relied on deep sequencing normalized with unique cDNA molecular identifiers. General findings and caveats noted by the study authors: Compared with the aged group, the long-lived group had more naive CD4+ T cells, fewer expanded clones and increased TCR diversity, suggesting age selection. Observed TCR beta diversity per million T cells fell roughly linearly with age, and a significant reduction was already apparent by age around 39. Since profiling was done on bulk unsorted PBMCs, naive and antigen-experienced compartments could not be conclusively compared. Estimates of total diversity based on one million sequenced T cells were regarded as lower bounds and as underestimates. The percentage of naive T cells measured by flow cytometry correlated strongly with observed TCR beta diversity. Donor CMV infection status was unknown, potentially confounding age-related changes in expanded clonotypes.

To note about this clonotype: Its antigen is still unknown. Mismatch with germline at one junction end may stem from a read error.

The method behind the library was 5' RACE. The data were produced on an Illumina HiSeq 2500. A second PCR of about 7 to 12 cycles was performed with a sample-barcoded 5' primer and a J-beta primer mix. Each TCR beta cDNA molecule received a unique molecular identifier from a template-switch 5' adaptor carrying 12 random nucleotides. Each sample yielded at least 3 million CDR3-containing paired-end reads. All of the RNA was converted into first-strand cDNA using the Mint cDNA synthesis kit, with a TRBC-specific oligonucleotide serving as the primer. Following uracil-DNA glycosylase treatment, a first 18-cycle PCR with universal primers M1SS and BC2_uni_R was performed on all cDNA. The source study handled its data this way. For normalization, 1 million high-quality reads, each with a distinct molecular identifier, were randomly selected from each sample. Instead of being binned into consensus sequences, reads with shared molecular identifiers were discarded. MiTCR, set to a Q25 quality threshold and the strictest error-elimination algorithm, was used for CDR3 identification, clonotype clustering and error correction. A nonparametric unseen species model with Euler transformation was used to estimate lower-bound total TCR beta diversity. Clones were called with MiXCR by TCRdb after fastp trimmed the public reads at Q25, and only in-frame beta chains were retained. Each CDR3 protein appears once, grouped with its most common genes and DNA. The V and J calls come from TCRdb's annotation, not from the publication. The sample includes around 1,000,000 distinct CDR3 sequences, with approximately 38% observed a single time. The ten most abundant clones make up over 10% of the sample.

From the germline V gene, CDR1 is MNHNS and CDR2 is SASEGT. From its cysteine to its phenylalanine, the CDR3 spans 17 amino acids. Only CDR3 DNA remains: 51 bases, in frame from the first base. The donors were 40 or so Caucasian individuals from Russia, aged roughly 6 to 100 years, who were systemically healthy. Each donor gave 8 to 10 milliliters of peripheral blood, collected into EDTA-treated Vacutainer tubes. Ficoll-Paque density-gradient centrifugation was used to isolate PBMCs, with at least 6.5 million per sample. Total RNA, at least 6 micrograms per sample, was extracted from PBMCs with Trizol reagent. For every donor, an aliquot of PBMCs went through flow cytometry to measure the percentages of naive CD45RAhigh/CD27high T cells.

The chain is assembled from TRBV6-1 and TRBJ1-6, with no reliable assignment of the D segment. This receptor was identified in a man between 18 and 35 years old in good health. Sample: blood. The nucleotides read TGTGCCAGCAGCTTTTTTATCGTGGACTCCTATAATCCACCCCTCCACTTT. It encodes CASSFFIVDSYNPPLHF.